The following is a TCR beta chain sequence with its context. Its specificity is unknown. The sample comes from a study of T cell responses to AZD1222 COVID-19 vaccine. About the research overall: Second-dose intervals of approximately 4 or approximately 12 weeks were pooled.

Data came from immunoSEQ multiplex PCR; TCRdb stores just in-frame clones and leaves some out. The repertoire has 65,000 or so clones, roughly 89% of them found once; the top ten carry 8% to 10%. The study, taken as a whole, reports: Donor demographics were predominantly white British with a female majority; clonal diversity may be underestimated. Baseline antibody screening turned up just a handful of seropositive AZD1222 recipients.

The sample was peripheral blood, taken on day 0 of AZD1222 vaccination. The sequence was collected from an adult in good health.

The DNA of the CDR3 is TGTGCCAGCAGGCTGAGCGCGGTCACAGATACGCAGTATTTT. Translation gives CASRLSAVTDTQYF. The J gene is TRBJ2-3, the V gene TRBV6-5; D is uncertain. This CDR3 is 14 amino acids long. V lost 6 bases, J lost 2 bases, and 12 bases lay in between. The germline V gene encodes CDR1 MNHEY and CDR2 SVGAGI.